This TCR beta chain was profiled in a study of patients and donors after allogeneic stem cell transplantation. This clonotype was observed at least ten times. V lost 8 bases and J 5 bases, leaving 12 bases between the germline ends. CDR1 and CDR2 from the germline V gene are MNHGY and SAAAGT. The CDR3 is made up of 12 amino acids. Via MiXCR, TCRdb re-called the RT-PCR reads, giving one row per CDR3 protein. Of just over 55,000 distinct CDR3 sequences in the sample, about an eighth were seen once. The J gene is TRBJ1-1, the V gene TRBV6-8; no clear D. Material for sequencing was blood, either unsorted or a sorted T cell fraction (not recorded which). This TCR derives from a human donor who was either an allogeneic HSCT recipient or a stem cell or donor lymphocyte infusion donor (not recorded which). It is not recorded whose cells these are; they may come from a transplant donor. This CDR3 is CASQFPQTEAFF. Here the CDR3 DNA reads TGTGCCAGCCAATTCCCCCAAACTGAAGCTTTCTTT.